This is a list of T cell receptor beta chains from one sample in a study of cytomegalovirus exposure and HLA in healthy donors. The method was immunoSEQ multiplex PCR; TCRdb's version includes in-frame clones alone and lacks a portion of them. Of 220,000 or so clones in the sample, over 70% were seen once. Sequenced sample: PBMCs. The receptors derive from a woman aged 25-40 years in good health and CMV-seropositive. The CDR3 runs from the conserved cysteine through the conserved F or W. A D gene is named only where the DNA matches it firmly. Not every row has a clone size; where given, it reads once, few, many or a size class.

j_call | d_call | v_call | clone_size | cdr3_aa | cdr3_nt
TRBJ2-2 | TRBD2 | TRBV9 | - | CASSVPAGGTGELFF | TGTGCCAGCAGCGTACCTGCGGGAGGCACCGGGGAGCTGTTTTTT
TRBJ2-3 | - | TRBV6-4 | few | CASSDSVDTDTQYF | TGTGCCAGCAGTGATTCCGTAGACACAGATACGCAGTATTTT
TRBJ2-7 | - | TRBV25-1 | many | CASSEYGVEGSYEQYF | TGTGCCAGCAGTGAATACGGTGTTGAGGGATCCTACGAGCAGTACTTC
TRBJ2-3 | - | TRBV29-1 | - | CSVAGQGPSTDTQYF | TGCAGCGTTGCGGGGCAGGGGCCCAGCACAGATACGCAGTATTTT
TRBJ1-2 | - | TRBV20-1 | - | CSAPSGGGYTF | TGCAGTGCTCCCTCGGGGGGGGGCTACACCTTC
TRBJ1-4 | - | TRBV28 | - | CASKGGTAGNEKLFF | TGTGCCAGCAAGGGCGGAACGGCGGGTAATGAAAAACTGTTTTTT
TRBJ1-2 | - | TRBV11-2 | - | CASSLEQPRSYTF | TGTGCCAGCAGCTTAGAACAGCCGCGGAGCTACACCTTC
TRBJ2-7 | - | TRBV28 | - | CASSPDHQGYEQYF | TGTGCCAGCAGTCCGGACCACCAAGGCTACGAGCAGTACTTC
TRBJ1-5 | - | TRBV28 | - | CASNHRISNQPQHF | TGTGCCAGCAATCACAGGATCAGCAATCAGCCCCAGCATTTT
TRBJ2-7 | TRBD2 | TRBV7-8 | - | CASSSASGRAHEQYF | TGTGCCAGCAGCTCCGCTAGCGGGAGGGCGCACGAGCAGTACTTC
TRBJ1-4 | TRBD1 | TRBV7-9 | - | CASSSDRDREGATNEKLFF | TGTGCCAGCAGCTCGGACCGGGACAGGGAGGGTGCAACTAATGAAAAACTGTTTTTT
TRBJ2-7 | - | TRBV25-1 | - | CASSLGLETYEQYF | TGTGCCAGCAGCCTCGGACTGGAGACCTACGAGCAGTACTTC
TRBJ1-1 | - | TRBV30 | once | CAWSPRTRWGNTEAFF | TGTGCCTGGAGCCCCAGGACAAGGTGGGGAAACACTGAAGCTTTCTTT
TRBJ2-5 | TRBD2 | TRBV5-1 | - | CASRLLAAEGTQYF | TGCGCCAGCAGACTACTAGCGGCCGAAGGGACCCAGTACTTC
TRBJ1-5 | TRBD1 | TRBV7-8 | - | CASRRDRASNQPQHF | TGTGCCAGCAGGCGGGACAGGGCTAGCAATCAGCCCCAGCATTTT
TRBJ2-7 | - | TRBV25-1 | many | CASIRASALPWEQYF | TGTGCCAGCATCAGGGCTAGCGCGTTACCTTGGGAGCAGTACTTC
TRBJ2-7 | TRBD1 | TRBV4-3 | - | CASSPWEGQGAYEQYF | TGCGCCAGCAGCCCATGGGAGGGACAGGGGGCCTACGAGCAGTACTTC